The rows below give T cell receptor beta chains drawn from one sample of a study of sequential checkpoint blockade in melanoma. The data were produced by immunoSEQ multiplex PCR, yet TCRdb's version contains in-frame clones alone and is incomplete. The sample lists more than 35,000 clones; approximately 90% were seen once. This specimen consisted of CD8+ T cells sorted from blood (inferred from file names), obtained from a patient given nivolumab and ipilimumab in sequence. The receptors here all came from a human donor with melanoma. The CDR3 runs from the conserved cysteine through the conserved F or W. A D gene is named only where the DNA matches it firmly. Clone size is not always given. Where it is, it says once, few, many or a class for expanded clones.

J gene: TRBJ1-3
clone size: few
V gene: TRBV7-9
D gene: NA
CDR3 DNA: TGTGCCAGCATGGGGGCGACTGGAAACACCATATATTTT
CDR3 protein: CASMGATGNTIYF

J gene: TRBJ1-1
clone size: NA
V gene: TRBV7-8
D gene: NA
CDR3 DNA: TGTGCCAGCAGCTTACCGCCCGCTATCATGAACACTGAAGCTTTCTTT
CDR3 protein: CASSLPPAIMNTEAFF

J gene: TRBJ2-2
clone size: NA
V gene: TRBV6-6
D gene: NA
CDR3 DNA: TGTGCCAGCAGTTACCTCGCGAACACCGGGGAGCTGTTTTTT
CDR3 protein: CASSYLANTGELFF

J gene: TRBJ2-7
clone size: NA
V gene: TRBV28
D gene: NA
CDR3 DNA: TGTGCCAGCAGTTTAACATACACAGGTCCCTACGAGCAGTACTTC
CDR3 protein: CASSLTYTGPYEQYF

J gene: TRBJ2-7
clone size: NA
V gene: TRBV7-7
D gene: TRBD2
CDR3 DNA: TGTGCCAGCAGCCCCGGGACTAGTTCCTACGAGCAGTACTTC
CDR3 protein: CASSPGTSSYEQYF

J gene: TRBJ2-2
clone size: NA
V gene: TRBV27
D gene: TRBD2
CDR3 DNA: TGTGCCAGCAGTTTAGCGGGAGTCACCGGGGAGCTGTTTTTT
CDR3 protein: CASSLAGVTGELFF

J gene: TRBJ2-3
clone size: NA
V gene: TRBV5-4
D gene: NA
CDR3 DNA: TGTGCCAGCAGCTCCCAAACTAGCAACACGCAGTATTTT
CDR3 protein: CASSSQTSNTQYF

J gene: TRBJ2-2
clone size: NA
V gene: TRBV28
D gene: NA
CDR3 DNA: TGTGCCAGCAGTCAACTAGCTTTTAACACCGGGGAGCTGTTTTTT
CDR3 protein: CASSQLAFNTGELFF

J gene: TRBJ2-2
clone size: NA
V gene: TRBV7-6
D gene: NA
CDR3 DNA: TGTGCCAGCAGCTCTCCAGTGGAGCTGTTTTTT
CDR3 protein: CASSSPVELFF

J gene: TRBJ1-1
clone size: NA
V gene: TRBV19
D gene: NA
CDR3 DNA: TGTGCCAGTAGTTGGGGGGTTCGGAACACTGAAGCTTTCTTT
CDR3 protein: CASSWGVRNTEAFF

J gene: TRBJ2-1
clone size: NA
V gene: TRBV4-3
D gene: TRBD2
CDR3 DNA: TGCGCCAGCAGCCAAGATAGGGCTAGCGGGAGGTACAATGAGCAGTTCTTC
CDR3 protein: CASSQDRASGRYNEQFF

J gene: TRBJ1-2
clone size: NA
V gene: TRBV6-5
D gene: NA
CDR3 DNA: TGTGCCAGCCATTCTAACTATGGCTACACCTTC
CDR3 protein: CASHSNYGYTF

J gene: TRBJ2-7
clone size: NA
V gene: TRBV2
D gene: NA
CDR3 DNA: TGTGCCAGCAGTGATCAGGGTGTCGAGCAGTACTTC
CDR3 protein: CASSDQGVEQYF

J gene: TRBJ2-1
clone size: NA
V gene: TRBV10-3
D gene: TRBD1
CDR3 DNA: TGTGCCATCAGCGACAGGGGCAACAATGAGCAGTTCTTC
CDR3 protein: CAISDRGNNEQFF

J gene: TRBJ2-3
clone size: NA
V gene: TRBV27
D gene: TRBD2
CDR3 DNA: TGTGCCAGCAGTTTCCAAGGGAGGGCCACAGATACGCAGTATTTT
CDR3 protein: CASSFQGRATDTQYF

J gene: TRBJ2-7
clone size: NA
V gene: TRBV7-9
D gene: TRBD1
CDR3 DNA: TGTGCCAGCAGCACCGGGACAGGGGGCCTCTCCTACGAGCAGTACTTC
CDR3 protein: CASSTGTGGLSYEQYF

J gene: TRBJ2-7
clone size: NA
V gene: TRBV27
D gene: NA
CDR3 DNA: TGTGCCAGCAGAAGACAGGCTTCCTACGAGCAGTACTTC
CDR3 protein: CASRRQASYEQYF

J gene: TRBJ1-2
clone size: NA
V gene: TRBV27
D gene: TRBD1
CDR3 DNA: TGTGCCAGCAGAAACAGACAGGGGTCCCACCAGTTCTATGGCTACACCTTC
CDR3 protein: CASRNRQGSHQFYGYTF

J gene: TRBJ1-1
clone size: NA
V gene: TRBV27
D gene: NA
CDR3 DNA: TGTGCCAGCAGTTCCTACCCGACAGTGGACACTGAAGCTTTCTTT
CDR3 protein: CASSSYPTVDTEAFF

J gene: TRBJ1-5
clone size: once
V gene: TRBV28
D gene: TRBD1
CDR3 DNA: TGTGCCAGCAGCCTGATCCGGACAGGTAGCCCTATGAGGTATAGCAATCAGCCCCAGCATTTT
CDR3 protein: CASSLIRTGSPMRYSNQPQHF

J gene: TRBJ2-1
clone size: NA
V gene: TRBV2
D gene: NA
CDR3 DNA: TGTGCCAGCAGTGAATGGGGGGAGTTCGACAATGAGCAGTTCTTC
CDR3 protein: CASSEWGEFDNEQFF

J gene: TRBJ1-1
clone size: NA
V gene: TRBV10-3
D gene: NA
CDR3 DNA: TGTGCCATCAGTGAGGGAACAGGGTTCGCTGAAGCTTTCTTT
CDR3 protein: CAISEGTGFAEAFF

J gene: TRBJ2-1
clone size: NA
V gene: TRBV28
D gene: NA
CDR3 DNA: TGTGCCAGCAGTAGCAGGTTAGGTAGTGACAATGAGCAGTTCTTC
CDR3 protein: CASSSRLGSDNEQFF

J gene: TRBJ2-3
clone size: NA
V gene: TRBV14
D gene: TRBD2
CDR3 DNA: TGTGCCAGCAGCTGGACTAGCGGGAGCACAGATACGCAGTATTTT
CDR3 protein: CASSWTSGSTDTQYF